This is a list of T cell receptor beta chains from one sample in a study of beta chain features in type 1 diabetes. The repertoire was sequenced with immunoSEQ multiplex PCR; TCRdb's copy has only in-frame clones and lacks some. The table lists about 250,000 clones, 13% to 15% of them singletons. Sequenced: naive CD4+ T cells from blood. Receptor source: a woman between 40 and 50 years old in good health. CDR3s include the opening cysteine and the closing phenylalanine or tryptophan. The order of the fields is V gene, D gene, CDR3 length, clone size, J gene, CDR3 protein, CDR3 DNA. A D gene is named only where the DNA matches it firmly. Only some rows state a clone size, as once, few, many or a class for expanded clones.

V gene: TRBV5-1
D gene: TRBD1
CDR3 length: 14
clone size: few
J gene: TRBJ1-2
CDR3 protein: CASSPGQEGYGYTF
CDR3 DNA: TGCGCCAGCAGCCCGGGACAGGAAGGCTATGGCTACACCTTC

V gene: TRBV10-3
D gene: TRBD1
CDR3 length: 14
clone size: .
J gene: TRBJ2-7
CDR3 protein: CATARTGVEYEQYF
CDR3 DNA: TGTGCCACCGCCCGGACAGGGGTTGAGTACGAGCAGTACTTC

V gene: TRBV19
D gene: .
CDR3 length: 17
clone size: .
J gene: TRBJ2-5
CDR3 protein: CASSSREAGRYQETQYF
CDR3 DNA: TGTGCCAGTAGTTCCCGTGAAGCGGGCCGGTACCAAGAGACCCAGTACTTC

V gene: TRBV5-6
D gene: TRBD2
CDR3 length: 16
clone size: .
J gene: TRBJ2-3
CDR3 protein: CASSLTSGAISDTQYF
CDR3 DNA: TGTGCCAGCAGCCTGACTAGCGGGGCCATCTCGGATACGCAGTATTTT

V gene: TRBV7-2
D gene: .
CDR3 length: 15
clone size: .
J gene: TRBJ2-3
CDR3 protein: CASSSPRASTDTQYF
CDR3 DNA: TGTGCCAGCAGCTCCCCTCGAGCTAGCACAGATACGCAGTATTTT

V gene: TRBV4-1
D gene: TRBD1
CDR3 length: 14
clone size: .
J gene: TRBJ1-5
CDR3 protein: CASNRDSFNQPQHF
CDR3 DNA: TGCGCCAGCAACCGGGACAGTTTTAATCAGCCCCAGCATTTT

V gene: TRBV5-1
D gene: TRBD1
CDR3 length: 14
clone size: .
J gene: TRBJ1-2
CDR3 protein: CASSTGGSVYGYTF
CDR3 DNA: TGCGCCAGCAGCACAGGGGGCTCGGTCTATGGCTACACCTTC

V gene: TRBV10-3
D gene: TRBD2
CDR3 length: 14
clone size: .
J gene: TRBJ2-5
CDR3 protein: CAISERGGKETQYF
CDR3 DNA: TGTGCCATCAGCGAGCGGGGGGGTAAAGAGACCCAGTACTTC

V gene: TRBV7-9
D gene: .
CDR3 length: 14
clone size: many
J gene: TRBJ2-7
CDR3 protein: CASRAQGALDEQYF
CDR3 DNA: TGTGCCAGCAGAGCCCAAGGGGCGCTAGATGAGCAGTACTTC

V gene: TRBV29-1
D gene: TRBD1
CDR3 length: 14
clone size: .
J gene: TRBJ2-5
CDR3 protein: CSVDAGQGIETQYF
CDR3 DNA: TGCAGCGTTGACGCGGGACAGGGGATAGAGACCCAGTACTTC

V gene: TRBV19
D gene: TRBD1
CDR3 length: 16
clone size: .
J gene: TRBJ2-7
CDR3 protein: CASSTRQGAGPYEQYF
CDR3 DNA: TGTGCCAGTAGTACAAGACAGGGGGCAGGTCCCTACGAGCAGTACTTC

V gene: TRBV5-1
D gene: TRBD1
CDR3 length: 15
clone size: few
J gene: TRBJ1-5
CDR3 protein: CASSLQGGGNQPQHF
CDR3 DNA: TGCGCCAGCAGCTTACAGGGGGGGGGCAATCAGCCCCAGCATTTT

V gene: TRBV19
D gene: .
CDR3 length: 13
clone size: .
J gene: TRBJ1-2
CDR3 protein: CASSMVGVYGYTF
CDR3 DNA: TGTGCCAGTAGTATGGTGGGCGTGTATGGCTACACCTTC

V gene: TRBV11-2
D gene: .
CDR3 length: 15
clone size: .
J gene: TRBJ2-7
CDR3 protein: CATRRNFASSYEQYF
CDR3 DNA: TGTGCCACCCGGAGGAACTTCGCCAGCTCCTACGAGCAGTACTTC

V gene: TRBV5-4
D gene: TRBD1
CDR3 length: 14
clone size: .
J gene: TRBJ2-7
CDR3 protein: CASSAGTDIYEQYF
CDR3 DNA: TGTGCCAGCAGCGCCGGGACAGATATTTACGAGCAGTACTTC

V gene: TRBV7-2
D gene: .
CDR3 length: 12
clone size: few
J gene: TRBJ2-5
CDR3 protein: CASSLAPLSQYF
CDR3 DNA: TGTGCCAGCAGCTTAGCGCCCCTATCCCAGTACTTC

V gene: TRBV5-6
D gene: .
CDR3 length: 17
clone size: .
J gene: TRBJ2-2
CDR3 protein: CDSSPYGGEFGTGELFF
CDR3 DNA: TGTGACAGCAGCCCATACGGGGGAGAGTTCGGCACCGGGGAGCTGTTTTTT

V gene: TRBV18
D gene: .
CDR3 length: 16
clone size: .
J gene: TRBJ1-6
CDR3 protein: CASSPGTSRGNSPLHF
CDR3 DNA: TGTGCCAGCTCACCTGGGACGAGCCGGGGGAATTCACCCCTCCACTTT

V gene: TRBV9
D gene: TRBD1
CDR3 length: 13
clone size: few
J gene: TRBJ2-7
CDR3 protein: CASGRTGGYEQYF
CDR3 DNA: TGTGCCAGCGGACGGACAGGGGGTTACGAGCAGTACTTC

V gene: TRBV19
D gene: .
CDR3 length: 15
clone size: .
J gene: TRBJ1-4
CDR3 protein: CASSALQGTNEKLFF
CDR3 DNA: TGTGCCAGTAGTGCTTTACAGGGCACTAATGAAAAACTGTTTTTT

V gene: TRBV4-3
D gene: .
CDR3 length: 17
clone size: many
J gene: TRBJ2-7
CDR3 protein: CASSQVLGGASSYEQYF
CDR3 DNA: TGCGCCAGCAGCCAAGTTCTTGGGGGCGCCTCCTCCTACGAGCAGTACTTC

V gene: TRBV2
D gene: .
CDR3 length: 17
clone size: .
J gene: TRBJ1-2
CDR3 protein: CASKRGSGSPIGYGYTF
CDR3 DNA: TGTGCCAGCAAGAGGGGGTCGGGGTCCCCCATCGGCTATGGCTACACCTTC

V gene: TRBV5-1
D gene: TRBD2
CDR3 length: 15
clone size: .
J gene: TRBJ2-7
CDR3 protein: CASSLVLAGDYEQYF
CDR3 DNA: TGCGCCAGCAGCTTGGTACTAGCGGGGGACTACGAGCAGTACTTC

V gene: TRBV7-2
D gene: TRBD2
CDR3 length: 14
clone size: .
J gene: TRBJ2-1
CDR3 protein: CASSQGLAGHEQFF
CDR3 DNA: TGTGCCAGCTCCCAGGGTCTAGCGGGGCATGAGCAGTTCTTC

V gene: TRBV9
D gene: TRBD1
CDR3 length: 15
clone size: .
J gene: TRBJ2-5
CDR3 protein: CASSRGQGIGETQYF
CDR3 DNA: TGTGCCAGCAGCCGGGGACAGGGAATTGGAGAGACCCAGTACTTC

V gene: TRBV6-5
D gene: .
CDR3 length: 12
clone size: .
J gene: TRBJ2-3
CDR3 protein: CASSRLGEPQYF
CDR3 DNA: TGTGCCAGCAGCCGCCTCGGGGAACCCCAGTATTTT

V gene: TRBV5-4
D gene: .
CDR3 length: 15
clone size: few
J gene: TRBJ2-2
CDR3 protein: CASSLGRVGTGELFF
CDR3 DNA: TGTGCCAGCAGCTTGGGCAGGGTAGGAACCGGGGAGCTGTTTTTT

V gene: TRBV4-1
D gene: .
CDR3 length: 17
clone size: .
J gene: TRBJ2-1
CDR3 protein: CASSQKSGRSSYNEQFF
CDR3 DNA: TGCGCCAGCAGCCAAAAGAGCGGACGAAGCTCCTACAATGAGCAGTTCTTC

V gene: TRBV6-6
D gene: TRBD1
CDR3 length: 13
clone size: .
J gene: TRBJ1-1
CDR3 protein: CATREGANTEAFF
CDR3 DNA: TGTGCCACAAGAGAGGGGGCGAACACTGAAGCTTTCTTT

V gene: TRBV14
D gene: .
CDR3 length: 12
clone size: few
J gene: TRBJ1-2
CDR3 protein: CASSLDSYGYTF
CDR3 DNA: TGTGCCAGCAGTCTGGACAGCTATGGCTACACCTTC

V gene: TRBV7-9
D gene: TRBD2
CDR3 length: 15
clone size: .
J gene: TRBJ2-5
CDR3 protein: CASSPGLAGLGTQYF
CDR3 DNA: TGTGCCAGCAGCCCGGGACTAGCGGGACTAGGGACCCAGTACTTC

V gene: TRBV4-1
D gene: .
CDR3 length: 15
clone size: few
J gene: TRBJ1-4
CDR3 protein: CASSAFIRTNEKLFF
CDR3 DNA: TGCGCCAGCAGCGCCTTTATCAGAACTAATGAAAAACTGTTTTTT

V gene: TRBV19
D gene: TRBD1
CDR3 length: 15
clone size: few
J gene: TRBJ2-7
CDR3 protein: CASRDRDRGSYEQYF
CDR3 DNA: TGTGCCAGTAGAGACCGGGACAGGGGCTCCTACGAGCAGTACTTC

V gene: TRBV18
D gene: .
CDR3 length: 12
clone size: .
J gene: TRBJ2-3
CDR3 protein: CASSPTVDTQYF
CDR3 DNA: TGTGCCAGCTCCCCTACTGTAGATACGCAGTATTTT

V gene: TRBV5-1
D gene: .
CDR3 length: 14
clone size: few
J gene: TRBJ1-6
CDR3 protein: CASSGGGENSPLHF
CDR3 DNA: TGCGCCAGCAGCGGTGGAGGGGAGAATTCACCCCTCCACTTT

V gene: TRBV27
D gene: TRBD1
CDR3 length: 13
clone size: .
J gene: TRBJ2-3
CDR3 protein: CASGQGASITQYF
CDR3 DNA: TGTGCCAGCGGGCAGGGGGCGAGCATAACGCAGTATTTT

V gene: TRBV10-3
D gene: TRBD1
CDR3 length: 14
clone size: few
J gene: TRBJ1-2
CDR3 protein: CAIGETGGDYGYTF
CDR3 DNA: TGTGCCATCGGGGAGACAGGGGGAGACTATGGCTACACCTTC

V gene: TRBV6-6
D gene: .
CDR3 length: 14
clone size: .
J gene: TRBJ1-2
CDR3 protein: CASNPGGWDYGYTF
CDR3 DNA: TGTGCCAGCAACCCGGGGGGTTGGGACTATGGCTACACCTTC

V gene: TRBV29-1
D gene: TRBD1
CDR3 length: 14
clone size: few
J gene: TRBJ1-1
CDR3 protein: CSVKGMTGETEAFF
CDR3 DNA: TGCAGCGTCAAAGGAATGACAGGGGAGACTGAAGCTTTCTTT

V gene: TRBV6-6
D gene: .
CDR3 length: 13
clone size: .
J gene: TRBJ1-1
CDR3 protein: CASSYEKVAEAFF
CDR3 DNA: TGTGCCAGCAGTTACGAAAAAGTAGCCGAAGCTTTCTTT

V gene: TRBV6-6
D gene: .
CDR3 length: 13
clone size: .
J gene: TRBJ2-7
CDR3 protein: CASSPGGGYEQYF
CDR3 DNA: TGTGCCAGCAGTCCCGGGGGAGGCTACGAGCAGTACTTC

V gene: TRBV10-3
D gene: .
CDR3 length: 14
clone size: few
J gene: TRBJ1-3
CDR3 protein: CAISERQAGNTIYF
CDR3 DNA: TGTGCCATCAGTGAACGGCAGGCTGGAAACACCATATATTTT

V gene: TRBV6-4
D gene: TRBD1
CDR3 length: 19
clone size: .
J gene: TRBJ2-1
CDR3 protein: CASSVIGTGVQGSYNEQFF
CDR3 DNA: TGTGCCAGCAGTGTTATCGGGACAGGGGTTCAGGGTTCCTACAATGAGCAGTTCTTC